This T cell receptor beta chain comes out of a study of T cell responses to AZD1222 COVID-19 vaccine. On the study more broadly: Pooled in the analysis were second doses at about 4 or about 12 weeks. General study findings and limits: Vaccination with two AZD1222 doses was followed by a rise in Spike-specific TCR breadth and depth. At baseline, just five to seven AZD1222 recipients tested seropositive. Vaccine-associated CD4 TCRs ranged over spike, dominating at 160-218 and 743-854.

Comments on this clone: Its antigen remains unidentified.

The table came from immunoSEQ multiplex PCR; TCRdb's copy has only in-frame clones and leaves some out. The sample includes around 62,000 clones, 80% to 90% seen only once; the top ten take 4% to 5%. V was shortened by 3 bases and J by 7 bases, with 18 bases between the two germline ends. The CDR3 is made up of 15 amino acids. CDR1 is SGHTA and CDR2 is FQGNSA in the germline V gene. The source material was peripheral blood, sampled on day 0 of AZD1222 vaccination. The genes are TRBV7-2 and TRBJ1-1; D is undetermined. The origin of this receptor is an adult in good health. CDR3 sequence reads: CASSLGKGPGNEAFF. The CDR3 nucleotides read TGTGCCAGCAGCTTGGGGAAAGGCCCCGGGAATGAAGCTTTCTTT.